These 30 T cell receptor beta chains were all obtained from the same sample, sequenced in a study of blood T cell repertoires in COVID-19. Repertoires were generated with immunoSEQ multiplex PCR, while TCRdb's copy carries only in-frame clones and drops some. The profile shows 400,000 or so clones, less than 95% of them singletons. The sample comprised PBMCs or T cells enriched from blood (not recorded which). These receptors all stem from a man younger than 35 who had recovered from COVID-19.

V and J are TRBV9 and TRBJ1-4, with D hard to call. Germline V gene lookup returns CDR1 SGDLS and CDR2 YYNGEE. The V gene lost 7 bases and the J gene lost 8 bases, with 15 bases spanning the gap. The CDR3 covers 13 residues. The CDR3 loop reads CASARDTKEKLFF. For the CDR3, the DNA is TGTGCCAGCGCCCGTGACACGAAGGAAAAACTGTTTTTT.

The gene calls are TRBV30 and TRBJ1-3; the match to TRBD1 covers 7 bases. Germline-derived CDR1 and CDR2 are GTSNPN and SVGIG (reference sequence). V dropped 8 bases and J dropped 1; count of bases not matched to a gene: 8. This CDR3 contains 14 residues. As DNA, the CDR3 is TGTGCCCCCAGAAAGGGGGCTTCTGGAAACACCATATATTTT. Amino acid sequence: CAPRKGASGNTIYF.

Turning to this clone: The sample has other DNA sequences that encode this CDR3 too. This chain uses TRBV5-1 with TRBJ2-5, with 9 bases that match TRBD1. The germline gives CDR1 SGHRS, CDR2 YFSETQ. This CDR3 contains 13 residues. V lost 4 bases and J lost 5; bases outside the gene matches: 3. This CDR3 is CASSGTGKETQYF. The CDR3 coding sequence is TGCGCCAGCAGCGGGACAGGGAAGGAGACCCAGTACTTC.

V usage is TRBV29-1 and J usage is TRBJ1-2; perhaps TRBD1 as D (6 bases). This CDR3 has 13 amino acids. Germline V CDR1 and CDR2: SQVTM, ANQGSEA. The V end lost 7 bases, the J end lost 7 bases, and 19 bases lay between the germline ends. The DNA of the CDR3 is TGCAGCGCCCGTAGGGGGACGGAGAGTGGCTACACCTTC. It codes for CSARRGTESGYTF.

For the CDR3, the DNA is TGTGCCAGCAGCGTAGGGGGGACTTGGACTGAAGCTTTCTTT. The encoded protein is CASSVGGTWTEAFF. J is TRBJ1-1 and V is TRBV9; tentatively, D is TRBD1 (5 bases). The germline CDR1 and CDR2 sequences are SGDLS and YYNGEE. This CDR3 is 14 amino acids long. V was trimmed by 0 bases and J by 5 bases, leaving 11 bases between them.

A word on this clone: At the DNA level, this CDR3 is encoded by other sequences in the same sample as well. The chain uses TRBV5-1 and TRBJ2-5; D uncertain. This CDR3 is 11 amino acids long. With 3 bases removed from V and 2 bases from J, the gap between germline ends came to 2 bases. Germline V lookup: CDR1 SGHRS, CDR2 YFSETQ. CDR3: CASSSQETQYF. CDR3 DNA sequence: TGCGCCAGCAGCTCTCAAGAGACCCAGTACTTC.

The chain has TRBV27 and TRBJ1-6; 7 bases agree with TRBD1. Germline CDR1 and CDR2: MNHEY and SMNVEV (reference sequence). V gave up 5 bases and J gave up 14 bases; unmatched junction bases: 12. This CDR3 contains 14 residues. The CDR3 protein is CASSPDRVEYTLHF. CDR3 bases: TGTGCCAGCAGTCCCGACAGGGTGGAATACACCCTCCACTTT.

The chain employs TRBV20-1 and TRBJ2-7; unclear D gene. V was shortened by 3 bases and J by 2 bases, with 5 bases between the two germline ends. Germline V CDR1 and CDR2: DFQATT, SNEGSKA (reference sequence). This CDR3 has 11 residues. CDR3: CSASSAYEQYF. CDR3 nucleotide sequence: TGCAGTGCTAGTTCGGCCTACGAGCAGTACTTC.

J is TRBJ1-2 and V is TRBV6-5, with 8 nucleotides matching TRBD1. J lost 7 bases, V lost 6 bases, and 7 bases had no gene match. This CDR3 has 13 residues. CDR1 is MNHEY, CDR2 SVGAGI, per germline. CDR3 DNA: TGTGCCAGCAGAACGACAGGGGTGTCTGGCTACACCTTC. It yields the protein CASRTTGVSGYTF.

For this clone: The identical CDR3 is also encoded by other nucleotide sequences in the sample. The chain is built from TRBV19 and TRBJ1-2; D might be TRBD1 (5 bases). Germline CDR1 reads LNHDA; CDR2 reads SQIVND (reference sequence). The CDR3 totals 12 residues. The V gene lost 3 bases and the J gene lost 5 bases, with 7 bases spanning the gap. The CDR3 spells CASSIQGYGYTF. DNA for the CDR3: TGTGCCAGTAGTATTCAGGGTTATGGCTACACCTTC.

The gene calls are TRBV20-1 and TRBJ2-7; no reliable D call. This CDR3 spans 11 amino acids. The V gene's germline CDR1 is DFQATT and CDR2 SNEGSKA (reference sequence). The germline V and J ends were trimmed by 0 bases and 3 bases, with 3 bases remaining between them. CDR3 nucleotide sequence: TGCAGTGCTAGAGATCTCTACGAGCAGTACTTC. It is translated as CSARDLYEQYF.

V and J are TRBV4-3 and TRBJ2-1, with 11 positions matching TRBD2. Germline V CDR1 and CDR2: LGHNA, YSLEER. CDR3 size: 18 residues. V lost 2 bases, J lost 0 bases, and 6 bases stayed unmatched. CDR3 bases: TGCGCCAGCAGCCAATATTCCGGGACTAGCGGCTCCTACAATGAGCAGTTCTTC. Its translation is CASSQYSGTSGSYNEQFF.

The V call is TRBV10-3, the J call TRBJ1-6, with TRBD1 matching over 8 bases. Germline CDR1 reads ENHRY; CDR2 reads SYGVKD. The CDR3 is made up of 15 amino acids. V lost 4 bases to trimming and J lost 9 bases; unmatched junction nucleotides: 8. CDR3 sequence: CAISVDDRGASPLHF. CDR3 in DNA: TGTGCCATCAGTGTCGACGACAGGGGAGCTTCACCCCTCCACTTT.

J is TRBJ1-6 and V is TRBV2; D remains ambiguous. CDR1 and CDR2 (germline): SNHLY, FYNNEI. The CDR3 extends over 15 amino acids. The V gene lost 5 bases and the J gene lost 1 base, with 9 bases spanning the gap. As DNA, the CDR3 is TGTGCCAGCAGTTTACTCGGTTCCTATAATTCACCCCTCCACTTT. Encoded protein: CASSLLGSYNSPLHF.

As regards this clone: The sample carries other DNA sequences with the same CDR3. V usage is TRBV10-3 and J usage is TRBJ1-5, with D tentatively TRBD1 (5 bases). This CDR3 comprises 13 residues. Germline V gives CDR1 ENHRY, CDR2 SYGVKD. V was shortened by 3 bases and J by 5 bases, with 8 bases between the two germline ends. The CDR3 nucleotides read TGTGCCATCAGTGAAGGGGTCGATCAGCCCCAGCATTTT. This gives the protein CAISEGVDQPQHF.

The V gene is TRBV30, the J gene TRBJ2-2; TRBD2 aligns across 7 bases. V was clipped by 2 bases and J by 7 bases; unmatched bases: 7. The germline gives CDR1 GTSNPN, CDR2 SVGIG (reference sequence). The CDR3 sequence is 14 residues long. CDR3 sequence reads: CAWSRAGAGGELFF. Written as DNA, the CDR3 is TGTGCCTGGAGTCGGGCGGGAGCAGGCGGGGAGCTGTTTTTT. Variable domain in full (rest from reference TRBV30 and TRBJ2-2): SQTIHQWPATLVQPVGSPLSLECTVEGTSNPNLYWYRQAAGRGLQLLFYSVGIGQISSEVPQNLSASRPQDRQFILSSKKLLLSDSGFYLCAWSRAGAGGELFFGEGSRLTVL.

The J gene is TRBJ1-1, the V gene TRBV11-3; 7 bases agree with TRBD1. The CDR3 runs to 17 residues. CDR1 is SGHNT and CDR2 is YENEEA in the germline V gene. The J segment lost 1 base and the V segment lost 5 bases, leaving 13 bases of the junction unmatched. DNA for the CDR3: TGTGCCAGCAGCGCCTTCTCCTTGGGACAGACGAACACTGAAGCTTTCTTT. As protein: CASSAFSLGQTNTEAFF.

This clone was detected only a few times. As DNA, the CDR3 is TGTGCCAGCAGCCAGAGCCCGTATGGCTACACCTTC. As protein: CASSQSPYGYTF. The chain has TRBV3-1 (or the pseudogene TRBV3-2) and TRBJ1-2; no clear D. V gave up 3 bases and J gave up 5 bases, with 7 bases separating them. Germline values: CDR1 LGHDT, CDR2 YNNKEL (reference sequence). The CDR3 has 12 residues.

This chain uses TRBV5-1 with TRBJ1-1; 9 bases line up with TRBD1. The germline V gene encodes CDR1 SGHRS and CDR2 YFSETQ. The CDR3 extends over 15 amino acids. V lost 4 bases and J lost 5; bases outside the gene matches: 9. CDR3 DNA: TGCGCCAGCAGCGGGGACAGGGCCGGGACAACTGAAGCTTTCTTT. Its translation: CASSGDRAGTTEAFF.

The rearrangement joins TRBV9 to TRBJ2-5; weak D call: TRBD2 (7 bases). There are 13 residues in the CDR3. V lost 7 bases, J lost 4 bases, and 14 bases lay in between. The germline CDR1 and CDR2 sequences are SGDLS and YYNGEE. CDR3 sequence reads: CASSWGGRETQYF. The CDR3 DNA is TGTGCCAGCTCCTGGGGGGGCCGAGAGACCCAGTACTTC. The full variable domain, with the rest looked up from reference TRBV9 and TRBJ2-5, is DSGVTQTPKHLITATGQRVTLRCSPRSGDLSVYWYQQSLDQGLQFLIQYYNGEERAKGNILERFSAQQFPDLHSELNLSSLELGDSALYFCASSWGGRETQYFGPGTRLLVL.

This chain links TRBV27 with TRBJ1-1; 8 bases line up with TRBD1. Trimming cost V 4 bases and J 5 bases; bases outside gene matches: 6. Germline assignment: CDR1 MNHEY and CDR2 SMNVEV (reference sequence). The CDR3 totals 14 residues. CDR3 sequence (DNA): TGTGCCAGCAGTTCGGGACAGGTGGGGACTGAAGCTTTCTTT. Its translation is CASSSGQVGTEAFF.

A single count supports this clone. The CDR3: CASSLSAGDEQYF. In DNA, the CDR3 is TGTGCCAGCAGTTTATCTGCGGGGGACGAGCAGTACTTC. This sequence joins TRBV27 and TRBJ2-7, with 7 positions matching TRBD2. Trimming took 0 bases from V and 5 from J; bases not matched to a gene: 1. The CDR3 covers 13 residues. The germline V gene has CDR1 MNHEY and CDR2 SMNVEV (reference sequence).

J is TRBJ2-4 and V is TRBV19, with D perhaps TRBD1 (5 bases). CDR1 is LNHDA and CDR2 is SQIVND in the germline V gene (reference sequence). Trimming took 5 bases from V and 7 from J, leaving 18 bases between them. The CDR3 length is 15 residues. CDR3: CASSDSSLTANIQYF. The CDR3 bases are TGTGCCAGTAGTGACAGCTCACTAACGGCCAACATTCAGTACTTC.

In this sample, this clone turned up once. The chain joins TRBV9 to TRBJ1-3; D unresolved. Trimming removed 1 base from V and 1 base from J, with 6 bases in between. The germline CDR1 and CDR2 sequences are SGDLS and YYNGEE. This CDR3 region has 14 residues. CDR3: CASSVRDSGNTIYF. CDR3 bases: TGTGCCAGCAGCGTACGGGATTCTGGAAACACCATATATTTT.

V usage is TRBV2 and J usage is TRBJ1-6; TRBD1 matches at 11 bases. CDR3 length: 15 amino acids. The V and J ends lost 7 bases and 7 bases, in that order; junction bases with no gene match: 6. CDR1 is SNHLY, CDR2 FYNNEI, per germline. The CDR3, as DNA: TGTGCCAGCAACGGACAGGGGGCGCGAAATTCACCCCTCCACTTT. Translation gives CASNGQGARNSPLHF. The full variable domain, with the rest looked up from reference TRBV2 and TRBJ1-6, is EPEVTQTPSHQVTQMGQEVILRCVPISNHLYFYWYRQILGQKVEFLVSFYNNEISEKSEIFDDQFSVERPDGSNFTLKIRSTKLEDSAMYFCASNGQGARNSPLHFGNGTRLTVT.

The chain has TRBV18 and TRBJ1-1; D perhaps matches TRBD1 (5 bases). This CDR3 comprises 14 residues. The germline V and J ends were trimmed by 3 bases and 5 bases, with 13 bases remaining between them. Germline V lookup: CDR1 KGHSH, CDR2 LQKENI. The DNA of the CDR3 is TGTGCCAGCTCACCGAACTCGGGGGGAACTGAAGCTTTCTTT. Its protein product is CASSPNSGGTEAFF. The complete variable domain, with remaining parts taken from reference TRBV18 and TRBJ1-1, reads NAGVMQNPRHLVRRRGQEARLRCSPMKGHSHVYWYRQLPEEGLKFMVYLQKENIIDESGMPKERFSAEFPKEGPSILRIQQVVRGDSAAYFCASSPNSGGTEAFFGQGTRLTVV.

The genes are TRBV6-5 and TRBJ1-2, with no clear D. Trimming took 6 bases from V and 2 from J, leaving 4 bases between them. The germline V gene encodes CDR1 MNHEY and CDR2 SVGAGI. The CDR3 spans 11 residues. Written as DNA, the CDR3 is TGTGCCAGCAGCCAGAACTATGGCTACACCTTC. Amino acid sequence: CASSQNYGYTF.

Of note for this clone: The identical CDR3 is also encoded by other nucleotide sequences in the sample. The CDR3 nucleotides are TGTGCCAGCAGTTTAAGCGGCGGGAGCTACGAGCAGTACTTC. Translating gives CASSLSGGSYEQYF. The chain employs TRBV27 and TRBJ2-7; 7 nucleotides agree with TRBD2. This CDR3 has 14 amino acids. The germline CDR1 and CDR2 sequences are MNHEY and SMNVEV (reference sequence). Trimming cost V 2 bases and J 3 bases; bases outside gene matches: 4.

This chain joins TRBV28 and TRBJ1-2; 10 nucleotides line up with TRBD1. The ends lost 4 bases at V and 6 bases at J; junction bases unmatched: 5. The CDR3 covers 14 residues. Germline CDR1 and CDR2: MDHEN and SYDVKM. CDR3 residues: CASSSLGQGNGYTF. The CDR3 nucleotides are TGTGCCAGCAGTTCCTTGGGACAGGGGAATGGCTACACCTTC.

CDR3 DNA: TGTGCCAGCAGTTACTCTGCTAGCGGTAGTGAGCAGTTCTTC. Its protein is CASSYSASGSEQFF. The V gene is TRBV6-6, the J gene TRBJ2-1; 7 positions match TRBD2. Trimming cost V 0 bases and J 9 bases; bases outside gene matches: 5. Germline loops: CDR1 MNHNY, CDR2 SVGAGI (reference sequence). The CDR3 is made up of 14 amino acids.